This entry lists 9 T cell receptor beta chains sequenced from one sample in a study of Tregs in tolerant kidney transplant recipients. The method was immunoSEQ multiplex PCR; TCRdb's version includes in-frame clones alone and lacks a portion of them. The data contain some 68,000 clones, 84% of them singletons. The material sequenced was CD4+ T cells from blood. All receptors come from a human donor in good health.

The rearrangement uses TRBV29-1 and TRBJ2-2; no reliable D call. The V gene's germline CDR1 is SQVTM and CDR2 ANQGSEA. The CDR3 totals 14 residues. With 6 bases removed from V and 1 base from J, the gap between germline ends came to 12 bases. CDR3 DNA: TGCAGCGTAGGCCTGGGAATGAACACCGGGGAGCTGTTTTTT. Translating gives CSVGLGMNTGELFF.

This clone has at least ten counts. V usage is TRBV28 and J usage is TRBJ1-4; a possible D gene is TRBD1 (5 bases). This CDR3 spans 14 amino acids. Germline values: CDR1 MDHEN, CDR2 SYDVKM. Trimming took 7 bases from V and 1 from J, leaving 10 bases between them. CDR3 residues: CASTPGGTNEKLFF. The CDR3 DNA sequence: TGTGCCAGCACCCCCGGGGGAACTAATGAAAAACTGTTTTTT.

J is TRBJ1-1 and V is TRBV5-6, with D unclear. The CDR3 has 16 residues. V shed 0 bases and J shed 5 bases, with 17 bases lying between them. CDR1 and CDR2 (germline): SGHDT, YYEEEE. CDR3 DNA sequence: TGTGCCAGCAGCTTGGGATTACTCTCAACGGGGACTGAAGCTTTCTTT. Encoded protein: CASSLGLLSTGTEAFF.

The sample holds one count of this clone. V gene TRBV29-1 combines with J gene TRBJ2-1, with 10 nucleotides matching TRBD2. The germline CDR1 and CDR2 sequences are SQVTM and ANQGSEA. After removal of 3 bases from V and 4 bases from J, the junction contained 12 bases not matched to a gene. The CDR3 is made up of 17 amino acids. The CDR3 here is CSVESSSGSFEYNEQFF. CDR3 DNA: TGCAGCGTTGAGTCGTCTAGCGGGAGTTTTGAATACAATGAGCAGTTCTTC.

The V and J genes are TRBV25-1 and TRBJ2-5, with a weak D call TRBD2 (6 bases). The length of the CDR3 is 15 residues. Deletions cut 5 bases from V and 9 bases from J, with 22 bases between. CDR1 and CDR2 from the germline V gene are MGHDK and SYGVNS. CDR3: CASSFGGLGEKAQYF. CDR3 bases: TGTGCCAGCAGTTTTGGAGGGTTGGGAGAGAAGGCCCAGTACTTC.

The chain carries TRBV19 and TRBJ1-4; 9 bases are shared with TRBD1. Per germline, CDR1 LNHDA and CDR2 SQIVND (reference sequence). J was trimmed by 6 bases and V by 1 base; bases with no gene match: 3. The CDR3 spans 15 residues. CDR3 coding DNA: TGTGCCAGTAGTATAGGGGACAGGGAATATGAAAAACTGTTTTTT. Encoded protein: CASSIGDREYEKLFF. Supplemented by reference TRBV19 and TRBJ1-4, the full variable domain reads DGGITQSPKYLFRKEGQNVTLSCEQNLNHDAMYWYRQDPGQGLRLIYYSQIVNDFQKGDIAEGYSVSREKKESFPLTVTSAQKNPTAFYLCASSIGDREYEKLFFGSGTQLSVL.

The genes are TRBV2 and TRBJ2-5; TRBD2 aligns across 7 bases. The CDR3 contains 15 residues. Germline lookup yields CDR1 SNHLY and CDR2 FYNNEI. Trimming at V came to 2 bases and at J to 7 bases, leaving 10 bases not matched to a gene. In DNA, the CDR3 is TGTGCCAGCAGTGAATCCGGACTAGTCGGCGGGACCCAGTACTTC. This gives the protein CASSESGLVGGTQYF.

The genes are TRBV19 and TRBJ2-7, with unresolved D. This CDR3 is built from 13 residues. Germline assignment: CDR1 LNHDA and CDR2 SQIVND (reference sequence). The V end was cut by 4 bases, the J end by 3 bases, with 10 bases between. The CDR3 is CASSTDKYYEQYF. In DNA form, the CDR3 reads TGTGCCAGTAGTACCGACAAGTACTACGAGCAGTACTTC.

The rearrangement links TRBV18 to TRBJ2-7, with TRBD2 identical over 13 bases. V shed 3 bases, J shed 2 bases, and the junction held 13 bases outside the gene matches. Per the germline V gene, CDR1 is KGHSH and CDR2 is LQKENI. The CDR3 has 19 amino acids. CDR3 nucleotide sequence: TGTGCCAGCTCACCCGACCGACTAGCGGGAGGCCGAGGGACCTACGAGCAGTACTTC. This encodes CASSPDRLAGGRGTYEQYF.